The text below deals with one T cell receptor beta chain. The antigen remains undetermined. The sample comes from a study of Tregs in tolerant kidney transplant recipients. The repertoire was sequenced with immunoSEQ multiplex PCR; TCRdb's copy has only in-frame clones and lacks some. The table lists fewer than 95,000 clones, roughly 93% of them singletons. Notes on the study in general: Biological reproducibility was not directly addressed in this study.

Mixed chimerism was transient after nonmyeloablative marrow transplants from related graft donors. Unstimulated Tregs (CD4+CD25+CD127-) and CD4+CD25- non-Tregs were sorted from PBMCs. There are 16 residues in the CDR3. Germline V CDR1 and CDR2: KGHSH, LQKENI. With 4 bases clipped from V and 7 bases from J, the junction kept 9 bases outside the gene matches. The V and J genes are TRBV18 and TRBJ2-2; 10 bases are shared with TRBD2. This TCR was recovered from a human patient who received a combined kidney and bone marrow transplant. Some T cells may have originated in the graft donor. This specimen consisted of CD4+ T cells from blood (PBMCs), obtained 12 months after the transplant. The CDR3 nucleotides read TGTGCCAGCTCACACAATAGCGGGAGGAGCGACGGGGAGCTGTTTTTT. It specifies CASSHNSGRSDGELFF.